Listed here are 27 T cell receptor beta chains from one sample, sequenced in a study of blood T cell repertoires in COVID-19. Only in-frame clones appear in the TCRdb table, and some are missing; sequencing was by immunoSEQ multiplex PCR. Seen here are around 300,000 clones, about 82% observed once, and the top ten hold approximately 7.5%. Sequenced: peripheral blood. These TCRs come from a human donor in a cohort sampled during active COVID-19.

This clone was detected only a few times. CDR3 residues: CASSIDRGSGYTF. The CDR3 DNA follows: TGTGCCAGTAGTATTGACAGGGGTTCGGGCTACACCTTC. The chain has TRBV19 and TRBJ1-2; 8 bases are shared with TRBD1. Trimming removed 3 bases from V and 8 bases from J; junction bases left unmatched: 5. Germline V CDR1 and CDR2: LNHDA, SQIVND (reference sequence). The CDR3 is 13 amino acids.

The CDR3 here is CASSSAAGQGLHNSPLHF. The CDR3 DNA reads as TGTGCCAGCAGCTCTGCCGCAGGACAGGGTCTCCATAATTCACCCCTCCACTTT. V and J are TRBV6-2 or TRBV6-3 and TRBJ1-6; 8 bases fit TRBD1. The trim removed 6 bases at V and 5 bases at J, leaving 15 bases unmatched. The germline V gene encodes CDR1 MNHEY and CDR2 SVGEGT. CDR3 length equals 18 residues.

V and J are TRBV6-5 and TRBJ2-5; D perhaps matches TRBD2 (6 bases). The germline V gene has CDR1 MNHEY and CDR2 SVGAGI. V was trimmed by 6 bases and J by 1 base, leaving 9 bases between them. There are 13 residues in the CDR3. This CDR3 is CASSPGGQETQYF. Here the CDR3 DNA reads TGTGCCAGCAGCCCCGGGGGCCAAGAGACCCAGTACTTC.

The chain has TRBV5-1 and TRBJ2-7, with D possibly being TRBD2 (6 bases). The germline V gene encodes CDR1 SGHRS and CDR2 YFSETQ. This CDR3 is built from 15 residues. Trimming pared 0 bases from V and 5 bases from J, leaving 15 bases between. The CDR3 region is CASSLVGGITDEQYF. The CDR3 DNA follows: TGCGCCAGCAGCTTGGTGGGCGGGATAACTGACGAGCAGTACTTC. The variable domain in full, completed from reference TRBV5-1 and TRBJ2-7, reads KAGVTQTPRYLIKTRGQQVTLSCSPISGHRSVSWYQQTPGQGLQFLFEYFSETQRNKGNFPGRFSGRQFSNSRSEMNVSTLELGDSALYLCASSLVGGITDEQYFGPGTRLTVT.

CDR3 nucleotide sequence: TGTGCCATCAGTGAGTCACGGACAACCTACGAGCAGTACTTC. Translation gives CAISESRTTYEQYF. This chain links TRBV10-3 with TRBJ2-7, with D possibly matching TRBD1 (5 bases). Germline V gives CDR1 ENHRY, CDR2 SYGVKD. The V end was cut by 0 bases, the J end by 2 bases, with 8 bases between. The CDR3 sequence is 14 residues long.

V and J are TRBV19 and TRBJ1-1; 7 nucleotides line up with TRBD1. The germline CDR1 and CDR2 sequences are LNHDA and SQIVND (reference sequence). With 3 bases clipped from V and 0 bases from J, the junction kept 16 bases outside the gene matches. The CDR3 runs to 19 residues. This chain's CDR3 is CASSIKGVHRGGLNTEAFF. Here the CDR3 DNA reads TGTGCCAGTAGTATTAAAGGGGTACACAGGGGAGGTCTGAACACTGAAGCTTTCTTT.

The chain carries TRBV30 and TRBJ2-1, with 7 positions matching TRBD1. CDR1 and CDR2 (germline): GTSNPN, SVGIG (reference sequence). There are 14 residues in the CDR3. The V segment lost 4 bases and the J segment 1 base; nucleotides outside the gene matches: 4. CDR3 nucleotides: TGTGCCTGGACAGGGGGAAGATCCTACAATGAGCAGTTCTTC. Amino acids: CAWTGGRSYNEQFF.

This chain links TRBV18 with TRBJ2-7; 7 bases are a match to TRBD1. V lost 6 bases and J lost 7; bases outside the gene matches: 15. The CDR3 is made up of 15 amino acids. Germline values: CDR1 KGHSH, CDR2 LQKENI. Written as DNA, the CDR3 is TGTGCCAGCTCCCCCGGACAGGAAAGTCTACGGGAGCAGTACTTC. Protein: CASSPGQESLREQYF.

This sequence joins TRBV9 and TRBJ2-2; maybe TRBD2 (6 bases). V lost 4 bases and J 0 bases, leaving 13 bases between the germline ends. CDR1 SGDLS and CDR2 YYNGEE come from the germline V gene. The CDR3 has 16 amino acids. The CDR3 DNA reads TGTGCCAGCAGCAAGTTTGGCGGGGCGAACACCGGGGAGCTGTTTTTT. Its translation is CASSKFGGANTGELFF.

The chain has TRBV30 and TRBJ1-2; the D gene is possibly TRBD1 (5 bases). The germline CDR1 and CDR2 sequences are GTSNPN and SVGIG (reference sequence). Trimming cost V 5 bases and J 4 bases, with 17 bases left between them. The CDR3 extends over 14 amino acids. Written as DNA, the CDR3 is TGTGCCTGGCAATCCTTCGGACAAAGCTATGGCTACACCTTC. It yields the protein CAWQSFGQSYGYTF.

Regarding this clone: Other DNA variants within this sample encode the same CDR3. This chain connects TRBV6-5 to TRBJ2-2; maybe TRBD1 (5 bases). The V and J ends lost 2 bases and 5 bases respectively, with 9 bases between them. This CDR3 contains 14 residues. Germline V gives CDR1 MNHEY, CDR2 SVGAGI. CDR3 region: CASSYDSGTGELFF. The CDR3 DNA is TGTGCCAGCAGTTACGACAGTGGAACCGGGGAGCTGTTTTTT.

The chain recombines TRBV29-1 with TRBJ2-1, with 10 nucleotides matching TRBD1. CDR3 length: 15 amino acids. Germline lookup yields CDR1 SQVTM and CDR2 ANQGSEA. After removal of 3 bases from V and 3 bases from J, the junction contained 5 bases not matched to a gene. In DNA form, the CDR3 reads TGCAGCGTTGACCAAAGGGACAGGGGCTACAATGAGCAGTTCTTC. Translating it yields CSVDQRDRGYNEQFF.

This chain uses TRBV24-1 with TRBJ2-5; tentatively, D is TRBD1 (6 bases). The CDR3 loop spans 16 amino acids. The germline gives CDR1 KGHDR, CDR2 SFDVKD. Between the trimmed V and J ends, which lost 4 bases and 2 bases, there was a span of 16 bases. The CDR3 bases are TGTGCCACCAGTGACATAAACCGGGACACTCAAGAGACCCAGTACTTC. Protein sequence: CATSDINRDTQETQYF.

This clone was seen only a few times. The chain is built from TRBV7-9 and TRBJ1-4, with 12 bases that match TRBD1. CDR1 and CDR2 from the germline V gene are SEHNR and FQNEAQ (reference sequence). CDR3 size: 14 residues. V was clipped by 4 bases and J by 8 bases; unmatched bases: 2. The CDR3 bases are TGTGCCAGCAGCTCCGGGACAGGGGGCGAAAAACTGTTTTTT. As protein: CASSSGTGGEKLFF.

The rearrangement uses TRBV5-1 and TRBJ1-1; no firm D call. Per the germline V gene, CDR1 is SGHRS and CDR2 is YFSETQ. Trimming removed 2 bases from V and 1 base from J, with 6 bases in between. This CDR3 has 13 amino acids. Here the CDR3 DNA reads TGCGCCAGCAGCTTACACCAGAACACTGAAGCTTTCTTT. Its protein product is CASSLHQNTEAFF.

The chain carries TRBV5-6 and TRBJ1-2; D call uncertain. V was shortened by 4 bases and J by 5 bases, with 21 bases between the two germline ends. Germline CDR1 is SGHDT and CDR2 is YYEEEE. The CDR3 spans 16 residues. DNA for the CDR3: TGTGCCAGCAGCCCTCCGGACGGAGGTGTCCTATATGGCTACACCTTC. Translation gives CASSPPDGGVLYGYTF.

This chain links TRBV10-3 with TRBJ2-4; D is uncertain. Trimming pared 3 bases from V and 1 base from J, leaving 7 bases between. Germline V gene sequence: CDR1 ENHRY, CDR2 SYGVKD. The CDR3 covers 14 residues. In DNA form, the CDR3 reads TGTGCCATCAGTGAAGAGGCGGCCAAAAACATTCAGTACTTC. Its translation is CAISEEAAKNIQYF.

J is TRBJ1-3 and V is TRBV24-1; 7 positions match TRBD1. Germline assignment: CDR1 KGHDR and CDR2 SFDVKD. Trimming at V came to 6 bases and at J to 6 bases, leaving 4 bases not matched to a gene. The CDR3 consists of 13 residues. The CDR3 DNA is TGTGCCACCAGTCGGACAGGTGAAAACACCATATATTTT. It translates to CATSRTGENTIYF.

CDR3 nucleotide sequence: TGTGCCAGCAGTGCACTAGCGGGGGCCATGGGACTTACCAAAAACATTCAGTACTTC. Amino acids: CASSALAGAMGLTKNIQYF. This chain links TRBV6-1 with TRBJ2-4, with TRBD2 matching over 11 bases. This CDR3 region has 19 residues. Germline assignment: CDR1 MNHNS and CDR2 SASEGT. The junction had 13 bases not matched to a gene; V was cut back by 4 bases and J by 2 bases.

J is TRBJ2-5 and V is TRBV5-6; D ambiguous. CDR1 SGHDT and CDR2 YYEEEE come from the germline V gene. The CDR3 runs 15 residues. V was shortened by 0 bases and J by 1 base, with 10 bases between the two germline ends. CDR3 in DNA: TGTGCCAGCAGCTTGGATGGTAGAGTCCAAGAGACCCAGTACTTC. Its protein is CASSLDGRVQETQYF.

CDR3: CASSLASGGLYEQYF. Written as DNA, the CDR3 is TGTGCCAGCAGCTTAGCCTCAGGGGGCTTGTACGAGCAGTACTTC. The J gene is TRBJ2-7, the V gene TRBV7-9, with 8 bases aligning to TRBD1. The CDR3 is 15 residues long. CDR1 and CDR2 from the germline V gene are SEHNR and FQNEAQ (reference sequence). Trimming at V came to 0 bases and at J to 4 bases, leaving 5 bases not matched to a gene. Variable domain in full (rest from reference TRBV7-9 and TRBJ2-7): DTGVSQNPRHKITKRGQNVTFRCDPISEHNRLYWYRQTLGQGPEFLTYFQNEAQLEKSRLLSDRFSAERPKGSFSTLEIQRTEQGDSAMYLCASSLASGGLYEQYFGPGTRLTVT.

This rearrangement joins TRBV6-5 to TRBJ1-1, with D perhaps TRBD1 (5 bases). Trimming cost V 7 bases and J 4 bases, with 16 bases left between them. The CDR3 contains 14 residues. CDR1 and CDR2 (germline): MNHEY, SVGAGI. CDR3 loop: CASKNSQGGTEAFF. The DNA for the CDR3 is TGTGCCAGCAAAAACTCTCAGGGTGGCACTGAAGCTTTCTTT.

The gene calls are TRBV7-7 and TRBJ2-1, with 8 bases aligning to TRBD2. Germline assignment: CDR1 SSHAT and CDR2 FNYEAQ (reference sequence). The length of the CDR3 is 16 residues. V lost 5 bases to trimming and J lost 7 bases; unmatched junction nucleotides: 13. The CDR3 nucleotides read TGTGCCAGCAGCACCGGGAGAAGCGGGGGTGCTAATGAGCAGTTCTTC. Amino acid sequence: CASSTGRSGGANEQFF.

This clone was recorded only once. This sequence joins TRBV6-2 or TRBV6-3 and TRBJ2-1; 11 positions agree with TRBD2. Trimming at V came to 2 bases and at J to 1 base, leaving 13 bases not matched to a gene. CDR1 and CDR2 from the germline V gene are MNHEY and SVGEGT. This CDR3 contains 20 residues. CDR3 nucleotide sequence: TGTGCCAGCAGTTACCTGCCGGGACTAGCGGAGCTCGGGTCCTACAATGAGCAGTTCTTC. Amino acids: CASSYLPGLAELGSYNEQFF.

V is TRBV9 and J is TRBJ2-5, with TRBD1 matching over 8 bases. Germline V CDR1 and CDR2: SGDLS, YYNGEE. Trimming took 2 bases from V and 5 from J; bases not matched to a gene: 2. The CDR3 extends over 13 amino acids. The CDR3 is CASSVQGAETQYF. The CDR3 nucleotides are TGTGCCAGCAGCGTCCAGGGGGCTGAGACCCAGTACTTC.

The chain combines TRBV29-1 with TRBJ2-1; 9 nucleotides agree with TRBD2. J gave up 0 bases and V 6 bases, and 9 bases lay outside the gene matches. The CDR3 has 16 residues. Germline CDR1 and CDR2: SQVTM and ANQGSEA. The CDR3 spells CSVNSGGLSSYNEQFF. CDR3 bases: TGCAGCGTCAACAGCGGGGGGCTTAGCTCCTACAATGAGCAGTTCTTC.

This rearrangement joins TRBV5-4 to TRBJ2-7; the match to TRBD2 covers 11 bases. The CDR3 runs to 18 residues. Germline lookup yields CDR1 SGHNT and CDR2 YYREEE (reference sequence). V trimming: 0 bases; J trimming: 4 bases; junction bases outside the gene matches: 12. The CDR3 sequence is CASSLARVSSGGKYEQYF. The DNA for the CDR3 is TGTGCCAGCAGCTTGGCCCGGGTTTCTAGCGGGGGGAAGTACGAGCAGTACTTC.